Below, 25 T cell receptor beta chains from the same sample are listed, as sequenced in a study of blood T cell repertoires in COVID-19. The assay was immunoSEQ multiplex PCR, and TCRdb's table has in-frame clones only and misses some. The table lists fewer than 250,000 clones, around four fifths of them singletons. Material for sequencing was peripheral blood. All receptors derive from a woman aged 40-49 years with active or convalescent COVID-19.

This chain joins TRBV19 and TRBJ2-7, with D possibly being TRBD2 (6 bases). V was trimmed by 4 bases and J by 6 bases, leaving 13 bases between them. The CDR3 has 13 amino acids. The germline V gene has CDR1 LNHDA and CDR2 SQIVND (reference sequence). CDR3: CASSTLSGGEQYF. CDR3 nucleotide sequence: TGTGCCAGTAGTACCCTCTCCGGGGGCGAGCAGTACTTC. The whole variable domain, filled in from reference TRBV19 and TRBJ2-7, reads DGGITQSPKYLFRKEGQNVTLSCEQNLNHDAMYWYRQDPGQGLRLIYYSQIVNDFQKGDIAEGYSVSREKKESFPLTVTSAQKNPTAFYLCASSTLSGGEQYFGPGTRLTVT.

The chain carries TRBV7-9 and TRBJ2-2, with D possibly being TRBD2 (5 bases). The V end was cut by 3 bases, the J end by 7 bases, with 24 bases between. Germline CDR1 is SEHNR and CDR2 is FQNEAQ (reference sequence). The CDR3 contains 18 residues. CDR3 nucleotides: TGTGCCAGCAGCTTCCGAGGGCCCTCGGTAGGACGAATCGGGGAGCTGTTTTTT. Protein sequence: CASSFRGPSVGRIGELFF.

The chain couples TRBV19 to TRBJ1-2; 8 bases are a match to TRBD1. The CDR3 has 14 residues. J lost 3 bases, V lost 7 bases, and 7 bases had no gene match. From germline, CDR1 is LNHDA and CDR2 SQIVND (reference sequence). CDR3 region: CASIRPGQDYGYTF. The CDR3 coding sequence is TGTGCCAGTATAAGACCGGGACAGGACTATGGCTACACCTTC.

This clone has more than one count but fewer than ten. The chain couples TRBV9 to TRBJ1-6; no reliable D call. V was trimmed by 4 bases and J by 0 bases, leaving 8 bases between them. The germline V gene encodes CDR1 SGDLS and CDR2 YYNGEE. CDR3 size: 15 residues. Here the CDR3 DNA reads TGTGCCAGCAGCCCCCGGAGCTCCTATAATTCACCCCTCCACTTT. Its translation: CASSPRSSYNSPLHF.

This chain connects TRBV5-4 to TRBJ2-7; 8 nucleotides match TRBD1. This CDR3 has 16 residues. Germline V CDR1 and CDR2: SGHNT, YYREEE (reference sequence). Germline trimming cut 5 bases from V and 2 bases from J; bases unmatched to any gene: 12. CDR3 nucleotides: TGTGCCAGCAGTCCCCGGGGACTGGACAGGGCCTACGAGCAGTACTTC. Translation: CASSPRGLDRAYEQYF.

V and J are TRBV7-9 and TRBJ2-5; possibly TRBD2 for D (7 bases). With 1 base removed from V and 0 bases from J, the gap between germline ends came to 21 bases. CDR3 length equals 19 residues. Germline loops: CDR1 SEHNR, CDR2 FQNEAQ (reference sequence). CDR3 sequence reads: CASSLDWGGQALYQETQYF. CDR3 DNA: TGTGCCAGCAGCTTAGACTGGGGGGGGCAGGCCCTCTACCAAGAGACCCAGTACTTC.

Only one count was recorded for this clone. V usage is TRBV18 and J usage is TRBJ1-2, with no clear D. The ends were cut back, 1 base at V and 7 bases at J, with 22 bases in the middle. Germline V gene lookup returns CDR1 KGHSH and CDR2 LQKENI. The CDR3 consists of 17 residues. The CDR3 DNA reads TGTGCCAGCTCACCACGGATGCAGGCCGAAGCGGTGAGTGGCTACACCTTC. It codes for CASSPRMQAEAVSGYTF.

Here the CDR3 reads CASSLDPTGEGYTF. Here the CDR3 DNA reads TGTGCCAGCAGCTTAGATCCGACAGGAGAAGGCTACACCTTC. The V and J genes are TRBV11-3 and TRBJ1-2, with TRBD1 as a possible D gene (6 bases). Germline V gene lookup returns CDR1 SGHNT and CDR2 YENEEA. V lost 0 bases to trimming and J lost 8 bases, with 13 bases between them. This CDR3 has 14 residues.

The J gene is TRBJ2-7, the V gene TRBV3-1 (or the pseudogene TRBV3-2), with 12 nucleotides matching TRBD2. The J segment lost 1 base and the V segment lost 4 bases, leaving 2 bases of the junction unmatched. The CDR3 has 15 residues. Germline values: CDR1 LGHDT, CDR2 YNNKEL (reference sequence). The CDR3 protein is CASSLGLAGSYEQYF. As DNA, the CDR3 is TGTGCCAGCAGCCTGGGACTAGCGGGTTCCTACGAGCAGTACTTC.

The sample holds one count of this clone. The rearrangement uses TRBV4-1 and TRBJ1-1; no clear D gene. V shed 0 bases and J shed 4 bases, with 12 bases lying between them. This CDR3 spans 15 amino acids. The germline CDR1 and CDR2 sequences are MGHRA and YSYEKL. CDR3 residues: CASSQEGWRGTEAFF. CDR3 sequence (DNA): TGCGCCAGCAGCCAAGAAGGTTGGCGGGGCACTGAAGCTTTCTTT.

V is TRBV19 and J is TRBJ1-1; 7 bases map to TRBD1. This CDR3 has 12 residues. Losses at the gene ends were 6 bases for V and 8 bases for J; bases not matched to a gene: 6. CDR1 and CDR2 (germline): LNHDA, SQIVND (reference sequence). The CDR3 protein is CASRGGGQEAFF. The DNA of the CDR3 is TGTGCCAGTAGAGGAGGGGGCCAGGAAGCTTTCTTT. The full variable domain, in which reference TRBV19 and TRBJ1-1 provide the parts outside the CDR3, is DGGITQSPKYLFRKEGQNVTLSCEQNLNHDAMYWYRQDPGQGLRLIYYSQIVNDFQKGDIAEGYSVSREKKESFPLTVTSAQKNPTAFYLCASRGGGQEAFFGQGTRLTVV.

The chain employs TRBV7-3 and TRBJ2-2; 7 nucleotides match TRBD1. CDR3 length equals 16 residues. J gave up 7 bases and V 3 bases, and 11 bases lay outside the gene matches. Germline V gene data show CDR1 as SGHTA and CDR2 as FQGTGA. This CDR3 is CASSLTKSTGYGELFF. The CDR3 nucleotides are TGTGCCAGCAGCTTGACCAAGTCGACAGGGTACGGGGAGCTGTTTTTT.

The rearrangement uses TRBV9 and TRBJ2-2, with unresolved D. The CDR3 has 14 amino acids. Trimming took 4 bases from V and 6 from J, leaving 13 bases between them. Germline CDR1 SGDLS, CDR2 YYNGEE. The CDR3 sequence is CASSTGTVPGELFF. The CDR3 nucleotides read TGTGCCAGCAGCACCGGTACAGTCCCCGGGGAGCTGTTTTTT.

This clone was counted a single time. DNA of the CDR3: TGTGCCAGCAGCTACACAGATAACACTGAAGCTTTCTTT. Its protein is CASSYTDNTEAFF. This chain uses TRBV7-3 with TRBJ1-1, with no clear D. Germline V gives CDR1 SGHTA, CDR2 FQGTGA. This CDR3 is 13 amino acids long. Trimming took off 4 bases at V and 2 bases at J, with 8 bases between the two ends. Full variable domain (missing parts from reference TRBV7-3 and TRBJ1-1): GAGVSQTPSNKVTEKGKYVELRCDPISGHTALYWYRQSLGQGPEFLIYFQGTGAADDSGLPNDRFFAVRPEGSVSTLKIQRTERGDSAVYLCASSYTDNTEAFFGQGTRLTVV.

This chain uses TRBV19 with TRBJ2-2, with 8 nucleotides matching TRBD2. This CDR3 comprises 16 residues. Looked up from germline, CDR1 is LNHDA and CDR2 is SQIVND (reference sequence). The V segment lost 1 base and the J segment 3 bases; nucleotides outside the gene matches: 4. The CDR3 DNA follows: TGTGCCAGTAGTATAGGAGGACTAGCCTACACCGGGGAGCTGTTTTTT. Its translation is CASSIGGLAYTGELFF.

CDR3: CATSESGGTSYEQYF. CDR3 in DNA: TGTGCCACCAGTGAGTCAGGGGGCACCTCCTACGAGCAGTACTTC. V and J are TRBV24-1 and TRBJ2-7; TRBD1 matches 8 bases. This CDR3 contains 15 residues. Germline lookup yields CDR1 KGHDR and CDR2 SFDVKD. Trimming removed 4 bases from V and 0 bases from J; junction bases left unmatched: 4.

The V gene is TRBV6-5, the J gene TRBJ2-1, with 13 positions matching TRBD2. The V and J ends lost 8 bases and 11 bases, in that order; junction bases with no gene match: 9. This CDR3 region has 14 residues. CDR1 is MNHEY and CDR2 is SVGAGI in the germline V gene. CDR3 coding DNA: TGTGCCAGCCGGTCGACTAGCGGGAGGAGAAAGCAGTTCTTC. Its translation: CASRSTSGRRKQFF.

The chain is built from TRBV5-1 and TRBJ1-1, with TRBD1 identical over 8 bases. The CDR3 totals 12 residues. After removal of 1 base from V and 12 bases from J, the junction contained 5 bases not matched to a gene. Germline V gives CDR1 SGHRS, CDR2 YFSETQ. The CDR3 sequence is CASSLRQGLPFF. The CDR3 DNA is TGCGCCAGCAGCTTGAGACAGGGGCTGCCTTTCTTT. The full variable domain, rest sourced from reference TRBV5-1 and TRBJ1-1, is KAGVTQTPRYLIKTRGQQVTLSCSPISGHRSVSWYQQTPGQGLQFLFEYFSETQRNKGNFPGRFSGRQFSNSRSEMNVSTLELGDSALYLCASSLRQGLPFFGQGTRLTVV.

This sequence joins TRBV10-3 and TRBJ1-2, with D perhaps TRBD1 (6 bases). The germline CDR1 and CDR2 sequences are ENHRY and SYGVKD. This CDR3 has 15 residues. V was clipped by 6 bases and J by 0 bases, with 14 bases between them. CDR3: CAIRGTRSTNYGYTF. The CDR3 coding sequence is TGTGCCATCAGGGGGACAAGAAGCACTAACTATGGCTACACCTTC.

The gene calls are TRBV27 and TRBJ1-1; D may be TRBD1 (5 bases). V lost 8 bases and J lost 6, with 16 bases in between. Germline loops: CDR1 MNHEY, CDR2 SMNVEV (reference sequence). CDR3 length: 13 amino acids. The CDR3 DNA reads TGTGCCAGCCAACAGGACGCTGGCGCTGAAGCTTTCTTT. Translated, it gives CASQQDAGAEAFF.

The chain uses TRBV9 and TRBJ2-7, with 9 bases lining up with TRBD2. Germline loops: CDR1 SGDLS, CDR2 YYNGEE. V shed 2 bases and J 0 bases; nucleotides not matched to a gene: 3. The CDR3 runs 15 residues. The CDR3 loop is CASSVSGGNSYEQYF. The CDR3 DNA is TGTGCCAGCAGCGTCAGCGGGGGGAACTCCTACGAGCAGTACTTC.

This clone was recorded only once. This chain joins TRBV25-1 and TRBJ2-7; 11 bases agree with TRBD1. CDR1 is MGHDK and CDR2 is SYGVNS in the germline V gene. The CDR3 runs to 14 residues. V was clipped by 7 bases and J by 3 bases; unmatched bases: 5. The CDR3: CASTGQGAFYEQYF. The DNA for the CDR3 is TGTGCCAGCACCGGACAGGGGGCTTTCTACGAGCAGTACTTC.

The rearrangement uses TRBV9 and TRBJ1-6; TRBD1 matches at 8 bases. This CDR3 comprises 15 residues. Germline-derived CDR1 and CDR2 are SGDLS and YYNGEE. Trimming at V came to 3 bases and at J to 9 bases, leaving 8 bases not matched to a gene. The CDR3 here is CASSGPRDRGSPLHF. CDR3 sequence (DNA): TGTGCCAGCAGCGGACCCCGAGACAGGGGTTCACCCCTCCACTTT. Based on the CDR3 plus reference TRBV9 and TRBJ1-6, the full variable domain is DSGVTQTPKHLITATGQRVTLRCSPRSGDLSVYWYQQSLDQGLQFLIQYYNGEERAKGNILERFSAQQFPDLHSELNLSSLELGDSALYFCASSGPRDRGSPLHFGNGTRLTVT.

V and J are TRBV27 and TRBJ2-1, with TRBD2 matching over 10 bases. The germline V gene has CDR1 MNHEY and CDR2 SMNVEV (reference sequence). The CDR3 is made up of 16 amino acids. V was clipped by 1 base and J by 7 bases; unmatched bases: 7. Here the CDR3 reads CASSLYRAGGRNEQFF. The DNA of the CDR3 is TGTGCCAGCAGTTTATATAGAGCGGGGGGGCGAAATGAGCAGTTCTTC.

The CDR3 nucleotides read TGTGCCAGCAGCTTCGCTTTTGGCGGGGAGACCCAGTACTTC. The encoded protein is CASSFAFGGETQYF. The chain couples TRBV2 to TRBJ2-5; D is possibly TRBD2 (5 bases). The germline CDR1 and CDR2 sequences are SNHLY and FYNNEI. V was cut by 6 bases and J by 5 bases, with 16 bases left in between. The CDR3 extends over 14 amino acids.